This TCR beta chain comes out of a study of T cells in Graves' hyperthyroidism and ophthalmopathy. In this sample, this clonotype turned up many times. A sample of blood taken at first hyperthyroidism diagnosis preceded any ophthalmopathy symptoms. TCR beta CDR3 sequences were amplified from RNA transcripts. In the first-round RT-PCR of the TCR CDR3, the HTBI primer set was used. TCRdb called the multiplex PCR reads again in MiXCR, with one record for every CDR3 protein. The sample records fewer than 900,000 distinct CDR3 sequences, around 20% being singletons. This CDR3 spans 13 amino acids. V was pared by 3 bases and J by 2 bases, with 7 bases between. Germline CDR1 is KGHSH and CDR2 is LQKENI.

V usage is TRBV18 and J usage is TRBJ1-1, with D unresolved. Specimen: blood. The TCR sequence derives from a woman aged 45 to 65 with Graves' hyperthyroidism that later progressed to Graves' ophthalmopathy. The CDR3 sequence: CASSPRGNTEAFF. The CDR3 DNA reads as TGTGCCAGCTCACCCCGGGGAAACACTGAAGCTTTCTTT.